This T cell receptor (beta chain) comes out of a study of vaccination and CD4 T cells after COVID-19. Study-wide context: Cells received overlapping spike peptides from SARS-CoV-2, HCoV-NL63, HCoV-OC43 and HCoV-229E as stimulation.

The CDR3 consists of 15 residues. Trimming stripped 7 bases from V and 2 bases from J, with 15 bases between. The germline V gene has CDR1 LNHDA and CDR2 SQIVND (reference sequence). Findings of the study overall: When vaccine-specific clones from convalescent patients were examined, 304 of 307 were spike mono-reactive.

The Oncomine TCR Beta short-read assay sequenced DNA from cultured CD4+ T cells. It was cultured CD4+ T cells from which genomic DNA was extracted. TCRdb re-analysed the PCR reads in MiXCR, keeping a single row per CDR3 protein. Counted here are about 9,400 distinct CDR3 sequences, roughly a third occurring once; the ten biggest clones make up 22%. This clonotype was picked up a small number of times. Its antigen is unidentified. Treatment: roughly 10-day PBMC culture with coronavirus spike peptide pools or control peptides (ViraFEST assay). These CD4+ T cells came from an unexposed donor, sampled before the COVID-19 pandemic (2011-2018). With peptide pools, ViraFEST first expanded antigen-specific T cells and afterwards sequenced their TCRs.

The chain recombines TRBV19 with TRBJ1-5; D is ambiguous. This receptor was obtained from a human donor in good health. Sequencing used CD4+ T cells from blood, cultured in vitro. The CDR3 sequence: CASTEVTGGNQPQHF. The CDR3 DNA is TGTGCCAGTACCGAGGTAACGGGCGGCAATCAGCCCCAGCATTTT.